The sequence of this T cell receptor beta chain was determined in a study of T cells in Graves' hyperthyroidism and ophthalmopathy. Study observations and caveats: The model identified upcoming ophthalmopathy a median approximately 6.5 months ahead of onset. Most clonotypes expanded in the thyroid (above 0.001) were also present in blood.

The CDR3 consists of 14 residues. CDR1 and CDR2 from the germline V gene are ENHRY and SYGVKD. With 1 base removed from V and 5 bases from J, the gap between germline ends came to 11 bases. Worth noting for this clonotype: Antigen: not known.

Researchers amplified the TCR beta CDR3 regions from RNA transcripts. Initially, a first-round RT-PCR of the TCR CDR3 employed the HTBI primer set. In TCRdb, the multiplex PCR reads were re-called with MiXCR into one record per CDR3 protein. The top ten hold under 20% of the sample, which has roughly 500,000 distinct CDR3 sequences, about 45% seen once. V is TRBV10-3 and J is TRBJ1-2; D uncertain. Sequenced material: peripheral blood or thyroid tissue (not recorded which). This receptor was taken from an adult woman with Graves' disease, either hyperthyroidism or ophthalmopathy (not recorded which). CDR3 sequence reads: CAISEWAKEYGYTF. The CDR3 nucleotides read TGTGCCATCAGTGAGTGGGCAAAGGAGTATGGCTACACCTTC.